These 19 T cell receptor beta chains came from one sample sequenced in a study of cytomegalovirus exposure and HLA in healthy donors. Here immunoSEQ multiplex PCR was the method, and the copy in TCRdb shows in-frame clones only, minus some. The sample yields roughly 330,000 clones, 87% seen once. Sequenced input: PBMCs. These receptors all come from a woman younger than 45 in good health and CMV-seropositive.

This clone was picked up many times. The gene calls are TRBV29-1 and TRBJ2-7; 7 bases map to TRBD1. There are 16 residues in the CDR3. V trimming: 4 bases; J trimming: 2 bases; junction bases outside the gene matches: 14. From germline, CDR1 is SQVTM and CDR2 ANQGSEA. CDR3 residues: CSVVGIEGAVTYEQYF. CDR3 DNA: TGCAGCGTTGTTGGAATAGAGGGGGCGGTTACCTACGAGCAGTACTTC.

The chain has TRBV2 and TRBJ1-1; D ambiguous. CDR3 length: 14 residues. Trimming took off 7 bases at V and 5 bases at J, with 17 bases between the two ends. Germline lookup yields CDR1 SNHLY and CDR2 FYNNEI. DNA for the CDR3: TGTGCCAGCATTGTGGAGGAGGGAGGGACTGAAGCTTTCTTT. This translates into CASIVEEGGTEAFF.

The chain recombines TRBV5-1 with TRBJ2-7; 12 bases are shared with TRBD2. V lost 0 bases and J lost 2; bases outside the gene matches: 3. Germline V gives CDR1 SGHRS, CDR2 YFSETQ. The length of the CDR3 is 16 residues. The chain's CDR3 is CASSLAGLAGTYEQYF. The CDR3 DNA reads TGCGCCAGCAGCTTGGCCGGACTAGCGGGAACCTACGAGCAGTACTTC.

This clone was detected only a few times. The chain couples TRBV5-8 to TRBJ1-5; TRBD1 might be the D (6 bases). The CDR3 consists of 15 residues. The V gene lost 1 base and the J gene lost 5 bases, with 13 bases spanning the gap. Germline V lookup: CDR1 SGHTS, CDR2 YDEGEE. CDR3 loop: CASSLSQGNDQPQHF. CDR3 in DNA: TGTGCCAGCAGCTTGTCACAGGGCAACGATCAGCCCCAGCATTTT.

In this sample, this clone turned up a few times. CDR3 DNA sequence: TGTGCCAGTAGGACAGGGACTTTCTATGGCTACACCTTC. It encodes CASRTGTFYGYTF. The chain employs TRBV28 and TRBJ1-2, with TRBD1 matching 8 bases. V lost 9 bases, J lost 4 bases, and 7 bases stayed unmatched. The CDR3 is 13 amino acids. Germline V gene sequence: CDR1 MDHEN, CDR2 SYDVKM.

CDR3 nucleotide sequence: TGTGCCAGCAGCTCCCAGGACAGCTACGAGCAGTACTTC. It yields the protein CASSSQDSYEQYF. The rearrangement links TRBV9 to TRBJ2-7; maybe TRBD1 (6 bases). The CDR3 totals 13 residues. Germline V gene sequence: CDR1 SGDLS, CDR2 YYNGEE. The germline V and J ends were trimmed by 4 bases and 3 bases, with 11 bases remaining between them.

This chain's CDR3 is CASSSDSGYTF. The CDR3 bases are TGTGCCAGCAGTTCTGACAGTGGCTACACCTTC. V and J are TRBV27 and TRBJ1-2; possible D gene TRBD1, 5 bases. The CDR3 runs 11 residues. V was shortened by 4 bases and J by 7 bases, with 7 bases between the two germline ends. Per the germline V gene, CDR1 is MNHEY and CDR2 is SMNVEV (reference sequence).

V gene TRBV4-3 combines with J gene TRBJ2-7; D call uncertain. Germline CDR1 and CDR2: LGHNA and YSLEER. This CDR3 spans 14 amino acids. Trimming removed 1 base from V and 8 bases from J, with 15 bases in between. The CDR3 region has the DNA TGCGCCAGCAGCCAAGGAATGGCGGTACAAAAGCAGTACTTC. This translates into CASSQGMAVQKQYF.

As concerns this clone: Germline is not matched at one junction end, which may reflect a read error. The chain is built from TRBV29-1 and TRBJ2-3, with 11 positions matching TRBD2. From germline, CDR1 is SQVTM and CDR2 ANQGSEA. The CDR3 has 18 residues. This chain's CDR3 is CSLEGSLAGGEPLDTQYF. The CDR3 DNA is TGCAGCCTTGAGGGGTCCCTAGCGGGGGGAGAACCCCTAGATACGCAGTATTTT.

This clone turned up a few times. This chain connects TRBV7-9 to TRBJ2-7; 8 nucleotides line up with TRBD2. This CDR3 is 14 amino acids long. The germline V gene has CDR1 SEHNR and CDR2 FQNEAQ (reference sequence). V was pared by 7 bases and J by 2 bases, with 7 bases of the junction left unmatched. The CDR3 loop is CASTLLAATYEQYF. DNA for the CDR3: TGTGCCAGCACCCTACTAGCGGCCACCTACGAGCAGTACTTC.

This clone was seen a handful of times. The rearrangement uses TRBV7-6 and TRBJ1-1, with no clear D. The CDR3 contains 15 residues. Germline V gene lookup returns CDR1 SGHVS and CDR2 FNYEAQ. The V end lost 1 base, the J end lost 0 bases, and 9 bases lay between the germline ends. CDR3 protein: CASSLGNGLNTEAFF. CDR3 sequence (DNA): TGTGCCAGCAGCTTAGGGAACGGATTGAACACTGAAGCTTTCTTT.

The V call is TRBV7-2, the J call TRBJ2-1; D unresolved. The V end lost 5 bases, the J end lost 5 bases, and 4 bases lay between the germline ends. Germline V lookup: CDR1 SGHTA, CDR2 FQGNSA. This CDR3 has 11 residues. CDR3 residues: CASSRDNEQFF. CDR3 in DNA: TGTGCCAGCAGCAGAGACAATGAGCAGTTCTTC.

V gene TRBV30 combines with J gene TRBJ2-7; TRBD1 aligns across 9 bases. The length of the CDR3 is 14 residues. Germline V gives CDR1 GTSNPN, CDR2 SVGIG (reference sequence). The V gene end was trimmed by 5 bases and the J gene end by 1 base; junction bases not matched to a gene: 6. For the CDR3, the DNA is TGTGCCTGGGGGTCCGGGACAGGGTCCTACGAGCAGTACTTC. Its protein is CAWGSGTGSYEQYF.

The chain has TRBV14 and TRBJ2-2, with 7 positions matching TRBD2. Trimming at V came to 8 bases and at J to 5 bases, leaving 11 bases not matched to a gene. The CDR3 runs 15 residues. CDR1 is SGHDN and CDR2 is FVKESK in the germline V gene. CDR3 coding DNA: TGTGCCAGCGGACCCCTAGCGGCGGGTACCGGGGAGCTGTTTTTT. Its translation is CASGPLAAGTGELFF. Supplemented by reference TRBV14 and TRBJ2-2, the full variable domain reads EAGVTQFPSHSVIEKGQTVTLRCDPISGHDNLYWYRRVMGKEIKFLLHFVKESKQDESGMPNNRFLAERTGGTYSTLKVQPAELEDSGVYFCASGPLAAGTGELFFGEGSRLTVL.

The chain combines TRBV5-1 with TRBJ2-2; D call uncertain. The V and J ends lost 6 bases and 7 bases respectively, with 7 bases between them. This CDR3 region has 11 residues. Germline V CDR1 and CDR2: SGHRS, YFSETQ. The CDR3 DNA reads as TGCGCCAGCATGTGGCGCGGGGAGCTGTTTTTT. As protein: CASMWRGELFF.

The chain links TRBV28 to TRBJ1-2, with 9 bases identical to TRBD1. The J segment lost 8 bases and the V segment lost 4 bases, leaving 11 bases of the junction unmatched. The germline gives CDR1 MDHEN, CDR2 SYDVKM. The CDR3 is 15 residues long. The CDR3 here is CASSSGTGIREGYTF. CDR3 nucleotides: TGTGCCAGCAGTTCCGGGACAGGGATTCGGGAGGGCTACACCTTC.

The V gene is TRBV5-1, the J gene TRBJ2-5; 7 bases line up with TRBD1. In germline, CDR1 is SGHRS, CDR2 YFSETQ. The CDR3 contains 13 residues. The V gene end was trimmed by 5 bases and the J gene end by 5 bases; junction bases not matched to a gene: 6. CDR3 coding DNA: TGCGCCAGCAGAAGGACAGGTTTGGAGACCCAGTACTTC. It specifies CASRRTGLETQYF.

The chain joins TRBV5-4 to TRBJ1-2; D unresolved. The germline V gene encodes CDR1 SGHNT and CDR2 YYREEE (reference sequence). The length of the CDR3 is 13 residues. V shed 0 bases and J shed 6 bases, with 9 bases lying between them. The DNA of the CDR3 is TGTGCCAGCAGCTTGGTAACTTGGGATGGCTACACCTTC. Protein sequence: CASSLVTWDGYTF.

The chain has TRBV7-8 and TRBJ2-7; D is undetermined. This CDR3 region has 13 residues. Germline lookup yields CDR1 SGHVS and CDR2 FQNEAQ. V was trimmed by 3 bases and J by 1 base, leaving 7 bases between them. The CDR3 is CASSFAESYEQYF. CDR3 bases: TGTGCCAGCAGCTTTGCGGAGTCCTACGAGCAGTACTTC.